This TCR beta chain appears in the sequencing data of a study of hypomethylating agent response in myelodysplastic syndrome (dated by TCRdb to about 2021). Regarding the complete study: Patients were treated with the hypomethylating agents azacitidine (most of the 11) or decitabine (3 of 11). The cohort included fewer than ten male and 2 female myelodysplastic syndrome patients. Response was defined as complete response or hematologic improvement, and patients meeting neither criterion were classed as non-responders. On average the patients were around 75 +/- 6.5 years old, and a diploid cytogenetic profile was seen most often. TET2 was the most frequent mutation, present in about 45% of the 11 patients. Complete response or hematologic improvement was achieved by six patients, and about 5 patients were classified as non-responders. Findings and caveats that apply to the study as a whole: No significant change in richness, rarefaction diversity or clonality was detected after hypomethylating agent treatment, either across all patients or within response groups. The cohort was small, with only 10 to 12 patients analyzed. Because the healthy control donors and the MDS patients were not matched by age, the comparison between MDS and healthy samples could have been affected. Responders more often showed novel clonotypes emerging, while non-responders displayed more contracted clonotypes after treatment. Whether the shared GLIPH2 clusters possibly recognize novel MDS antigens was not confirmed and still needs to be tested experimentally.

About this clone itself: Its antigen is unknown. Per-base qualities were not stored, and no clone one base away is much larger.

T-cell subsets were not sorted, and bulk bone marrow was analyzed instead. TCR beta CDR3 regions were immunosequenced from bone marrow of roughly 10 myelodysplastic syndrome patients before and after hypomethylating agent therapy. Each patient contributed a baseline bone marrow plus two to three bone marrows at different post-treatment timepoints for longitudinal repertoire tracking. Genomic DNA was isolated from whole bone marrow, and DNA quality was assessed with TapeStation, NanoDrop OneC and PicoGreen assays. Libraries were prepared through the immunoSEQ multiplex PCR assay. Sequencing was run at survey resolution with two replicates of approximately 200 ng each, for a total of roughly 400 ng of DNA per sample. Using multiplex PCR primers aimed at V and J genes, the hsTCRB kit picked up rearranged TCRB sequences in genomic DNA. The first PCR used the QIAGEN Multiplex PCR Kit for around 30 cycles to amplify the CDR3 region. An 8-cycle second PCR added sample barcodes and Illumina adapters to each replicate. A QuantStudio 6 together with the KAPA library quantification kit was used to quantify the pooled libraries. Roughly 15 pM of pooled libraries was sequenced on an Illumina MiSeq using 156-cycle single-end reads plus a 15-cycle index read. The study's processing was this. Of 150,000 to 200,000 unique clonotypes, less than 2% were flagged by VDJdb annotation as previously reported viral-epitope-specific clonotypes. The immunoSEQ Data Assistant and immunoSEQ Analyzer turned the raw reads into TCRB repertoires that were normalized and annotated. Clonotype analysis used the immunarch R package version 0.6.5 and BioAnalyzer. Before richness was estimated, every repertoire was downsampled to the clone count of the smallest repertoire. Clonotypes were classified as expanded, contracted or novel by Fisher's exact tests, with novel defined as zero frequency before treatment. GLIPH2 clustered significantly changed CDR3 beta sequences using simulation_depth=1000 and kmer_min_depth=3, excluding CDR3s shorter than five residues. Sourced from immuneACCESS, this table was stored by TCRdb with only in-frame sequences that have V and J called. A share of the clones is absent; for the studies checked, an unresolved V gene accounts for under half, and the remainder has no known explanation. D and trimming were read from the DNA, whereas the V and J calls and clone size are those reported in that table. The sample profile shows approximately 5,800 clones; 75% to 90% of them were found once. Jointly, the top ten make up roughly 12% of the sample.

The sequencing used bone marrow, collected before or after starting hypomethylating agent treatment for myelodysplastic syndrome (not recorded which). The TCR was taken from a human donor with myelodysplastic syndrome.

The CDR3 here reads CASSRQRQGDTEAFF. In nucleotides, the sequence is TGCGCCAGCAGCCGCCAGAGGCAGGGAGACACTGAAGCTTTCTTT. Rearrangement joined TRBV4-1 to TRBJ1-1; the D region possibly corresponds to TRBD1 (5 bases align). Via the germline V gene, CDR1 is MGHRA and CDR2 YSYEKL. The V end loses 4 bases and the J end loses 3 bases, and a stretch of 15 bases separates them. The CDR3 runs 15 amino acids, cysteine and phenylalanine included. CDR3 DNA is the only sequence kept; it has 45 bases, read in frame from the first base.